The TCR beta chain described here comes from a study of blood T cell repertoires in COVID-19 (dated by TCRdb to between 2020 and 2021). Study-wide context: Samples covering the acute and convalescent phases of COVID-19 were provided by collaborators in the United States, Italy and Spain. The material from the prospective study consisted of cDNA or gDNA derived from T cells, B-cell-depleted T cells, or PBMCs. Deeply sampled blood TCRbeta repertoires from subjects exposed to, actively infected with, or recovered from COVID-19 were included in the dataset. The repertoires were released in a freely available public database intended as a resource for research on the immune response to SARS-CoV-2. Samples came from the ongoing ImmuneRACE study (first 160 participants) plus 1,254 subjects from 6 global collaborators. The sample metadata nearly always contained a de-identified subject ID, COVID-19 status, age in years and sex. Where HLA class I and class II types were available, the types were taken from metadata supplied by the sample provider, not from assay-based typing. General study outcomes and caveats: How much clinical and demographic metadata was included differed by source and by participant, and the metadata was provided uncurated.

Collaborating institutions collected whole blood in K2EDTA tubes following their own protocols. For TCRbeta analysis, collaborators shipped samples in one of three forms: frozen whole blood, isolated PBMCs, or DNA extracted from either of those sample types. From cysteine to phenylalanine, the CDR3 is 17 amino acids long. Of the read, only the CDR3 DNA is kept; its 51 bases are in frame from base 1. V lost 3 bases and J lost 1 base, and the count of bases not matched to a germline gene is 8. CDR1 and CDR2 are read off the germline V gene as LGHNA and YSLEER. TCRbeta CDR3 regions were amplified from genomic DNA using the immunoSEQ Assay, a bias-controlled multiplex PCR. Turning to the authors' computational methods: The number of nucleated cells in each sample was estimated by amplification of reference gene primers within the assay. Sequence reads were collapsed and filtered to measure the absolute abundance of every unique TCRbeta CDR3 rearrangement. For each sample, productive Simpson clonality was calculated by taking the square root of Simpson's diversity index across productive rearrangements. Sourced from immuneACCESS, this table was stored by TCRdb with only in-frame sequences that have V and J called. A share of the clones is absent; for the studies checked, an unresolved V gene accounts for under half, and the remainder has no known explanation. V and J calls and clone size are as listed in that table; D and trimming were resolved from the DNA. A total of some 200,000 clones appear in this sample, around 80% of them only once. Together, the top ten hold approximately 10% of the sample.

As for this clone: What antigen it recognizes has not been identified. The sample holds no much larger clone one base away, and base qualities are not on file.

The clonotype originates from a man aged 50-59 years with active or convalescent COVID-19. Input material: peripheral blood. This receptor chain uses TRBV4-3 and TRBJ2-3; the central 9 bases match TRBD1. At the DNA level, the sequence is TGCGCCAGCAGCCAGCAGACAGGGGGTGGAGGCACAGATACGCAGTATTTT. Translated, it reads CASSQQTGGGGTDTQYF.